This TCR beta chain was documented in a study of ipilimumab plus nivolumab after autologous stem cell transplantation (dated by TCRdb to the early 2020s). Describing the broader study: A median of about 5 ipilimumab doses and about 8 nivolumab doses was received by trial patients. Fewer than 40 patients made up the trial's intent-to-treat population. Patients undergoing autologous transplant for high-risk diffuse large B cell lymphoma, mature T cell lymphoma, or multiple myeloma were enrolled in the trial. The myeloma cohort included high-risk transplant-naive patients and patients relapsing within 3 years of a first autologous transplant.

Trimming removed 4 bases from V and 7 bases from J; the gene matches leave 4 bases unexplained. The germline V gene (reference sequence) provides CDR1 MNHEY and CDR2 SMNVEV. From its cysteine to its phenylalanine, the CDR3 spans 13 amino acids. Of all the DNA, just the CDR3 is kept, 39 bases in frame from base 1. Checkpoint therapy was initiated 14 to 28 days after autologous transplant, and ipilimumab was administered at 1 mg/kg intravenously on day 1 of selected weeks. Patients received nivolumab at 3 mg/kg intravenously on day 1 of weeks 1, 4, 7, 10, and every two weeks through week 26. This Phase Ib clinical trial tested ipilimumab plus nivolumab, a combined checkpoint inhibition, as consolidation after autologous stem cell transplantation. To prepare the library, the immunoSEQ multiplex PCR assay was applied. TCRdb limited this immuneACCESS table to in-frame rearrangements with V and J called. A share of clones is missing; checked studies link under half to unresolved V genes, and the rest is unexplained. The sample contains tens of thousands of clones, around 92% of them found a single time. The top ten hold 0.75% to 1% of the sample.

Overall study results and their limits: The authors stated that profiles of the T cell receptor repertoire, regulatory T cell phenotype and gut microbiota provided a biologic rationale for studying this approach further. The authors concluded that, as post-transplant consolidation, combined checkpoint inhibition appeared tolerable.

To note about this clone: Its binding antigen is unknown. No base quality values were provided; no much bigger clone lies one nucleotide off.

The sequence joins TRBV27 to TRBJ1-2, and TRBD1 matches 9 of the central bases. This specimen was PBMCs, taken in a trial of ipilimumab plus nivolumab as post-transplant consolidation. This sequence originates from a male donor with multiple myeloma. The base sequence is TGTGCCAGCAGTTCCGTGACAGGGGGTGGCTACACCTTC. It translates to CASSSVTGGGYTF.